These T cell receptor beta chains were read from a single sample in a study of blood T cell repertoires in COVID-19. Only in-frame clones appear in the TCRdb table, and some are missing; sequencing was by immunoSEQ multiplex PCR. Of about 85,000 clones listed, 70% to 90% are singletons. Sequenced material: peripheral blood. Receptor source: a man aged 60 to 75 with acute or convalescent COVID-19. Each CDR3 is given with its conserved first and last residue. D genes are given only for firm matches. Clone size appears in some rows only: once, few, many, or a class for an expanded clone.

cdr3_nt cdr3_aa v_call clone_size d_call j_call
TGTGCCAGCAGTCCCATAGAATCGGAAAAACTGTTTTTT CASSPIESEKLFF TRBV12-3/TRBV12-4 - - TRBJ1-4
TGCGCCAGCAGCCAAGTAGGGACACCGAACACTGAAGCTTTCTTT CASSQVGTPNTEAFF TRBV4-3 - - TRBJ1-1
TGTGCCAGCAGCTCCGACCCGGGACAGGGGATCTACGAGCAGTACTTC CASSSDPGQGIYEQYF TRBV11-2 few TRBD1 TRBJ2-7
TGTGCCAGCAGCGACCTCCGACAGGGAATTAACTATGGCTACACCTTC CASSDLRQGINYGYTF TRBV2 - TRBD1 TRBJ1-2
TGTGCCAGCAGCCAAGGTAAAGGACTCATAAACGGGGAGCTGTTTTTT CASSQGKGLINGELFF TRBV3-1/TRBV3-2 - - TRBJ2-2
TGTGCCAGCAGCCTCCGACAGGGGGCGGGTGGCTACACCTTC CASSLRQGAGGYTF TRBV11-2 few TRBD1 TRBJ1-2
TGTGCCAGCAGCACTGACGGGGGAGCTTTCTTT CASSTDGGAFF TRBV5-4 - - TRBJ1-1
TGTGCCAGCGGTGGGCAGTCCTACGAGCAGTACTTC CASGGQSYEQYF TRBV7-9 - - TRBJ2-7
TGTGCCAGCAGCTTGTCCGGTGGAAACACCATATATTTT CASSLSGGNTIYF TRBV5-4 - - TRBJ1-3
TGTGCCTGGAGCCAGGGGCCCAATCAGCCCCAGCATTTT CAWSQGPNQPQHF TRBV30 - - TRBJ1-5
TGTGCCAGCAGCACGGGACAGGCCTCCAATGAGCAGTTCTTC CASSTGQASNEQFF TRBV5-5 - TRBD1 TRBJ2-1
TGTGCCAGCAGCGTAGGTCCCATTGCGAGCAATCAGCCCCAGCATTTT CASSVGPIASNQPQHF TRBV9 - - TRBJ1-5
TGTGCCACCAGTGATACTTTGGGGACATCGATCAATGAGCAGTTCTTC CATSDTLGTSINEQFF TRBV24-1 - - TRBJ2-1
TGTGCCAGCAGGTACCGGGACAGGGACTACGAGCAGTACTTC CASRYRDRDYEQYF TRBV6-2/TRBV6-3 - TRBD1 TRBJ2-7
TGTGCCAGCAGCTTGTATAGCGGGGGGGCCCGGAACATTCAGTACTTC CASSLYSGGARNIQYF TRBV5-4 - TRBD2 TRBJ2-4
TGTGCCAGCAGTTACGCAGGGGCGTTGGGCTACACCTTC CASSYAGALGYTF TRBV25-1 - - TRBJ1-2
TGTGCCACCAGGGACAGGGTTTTCAATCAGCCCCAGCATTTT CATRDRVFNQPQHF TRBV15 once TRBD1 TRBJ1-5
TGTGCCAGCAGATACGGGGGGGGCTCGAACACTGAAGCTTTCTTT CASRYGGGSNTEAFF TRBV6-2/TRBV6-3 - - TRBJ1-1
TGTGCCAGCAGCCCTCGACCAGGGCGGACAGAAGGATCCGGGGAGCTGTTTTTT CASSPRPGRTEGSGELFF TRBV7-6 - - TRBJ2-2
TGTGCCAGTACGGCTGCAGGGGGCAACGGTGGGTACAATGAGCAGTTCTTC CASTAAGGNGGYNEQFF TRBV19 - TRBD1 TRBJ2-1
TGCAGCGTTGGACGGGGGAATAATGAAAAACTGTTTTTT CSVGRGNNEKLFF TRBV29-1 - - TRBJ1-4
TGTGCCAGCAGCGTAGGGAACAGCTACCAAGAGACCCAGTACTTC CASSVGNSYQETQYF TRBV9 - - TRBJ2-5
TGCAGCGTTGGTCCTCGGGGTGAGGGTAATGAAAAACTGTTTTTT CSVGPRGEGNEKLFF TRBV29-1 - - TRBJ1-4
TGTGCCAGTAGAAGGTCGGGGGAAGTGAACGAGCAGTACTTC CASRRSGEVNEQYF TRBV19 few - TRBJ2-7
TGTGCCAGCAGCTTAGAGACCGGCGGGATGATTAATGGCTACACCTTC CASSLETGGMINGYTF TRBV11-2 - - TRBJ1-2
TGTGCCAGCAGCGATAGGGGTAATAGCAATCAGCCCCAGCATTTT CASSDRGNSNQPQHF TRBV7-9 - - TRBJ1-5
TGTGCCAGCAGCTTCGGGGACTCTGGAAACACCATATATTTT CASSFGDSGNTIYF TRBV5-4 once - TRBJ1-3
TGTGCCAGCAGCTTAGTTCAGGATTCACCCCTCCACTTT CASSLVQDSPLHF TRBV7-2 - - TRBJ1-6
TGCGCCAGCAGCCACGGAATAGCGGGGGGGCCGAGCACCGGGGAGCTGTTTTTT CASSHGIAGGPSTGELFF TRBV4-1 once TRBD2 TRBJ2-2
TGTGCCAGCATCCCGCACAAGGCAGGGGGCACTGAAGCTTTCTTT CASIPHKAGGTEAFF TRBV27 - TRBD1 TRBJ1-1
TGTGCCATTCAGGGGGCTAGAGAGGAAAAACTGTTTTTT CAIQGAREEKLFF TRBV10-3 - TRBD1 TRBJ1-4
TGTGCCATCACCGAAGGTACTAGCGGGGGCAGGGGAGAGCAGTACTTC CAITEGTSGGRGEQYF TRBV10-3 - TRBD2 TRBJ2-7
TGCGCCAGCAGCTCACAGGGATCTGAGACCCAGTACTTC CASSSQGSETQYF TRBV5-1 - - TRBJ2-5
TGTGCCAGCAGACCACAGGGGCACGTTATCTATGGCTACACCTTC CASRPQGHVIYGYTF TRBV5-6 - TRBD1 TRBJ1-2
TGTGCCAGCTCTGGGAGGCTACTTCGTACTGAAGCTTTCTTT CASSGRLLRTEAFF TRBV5-6 few - TRBJ1-1
TGTGCCAGCAGCCAAGTGGTAAGCGGGGGGGCGAATGAGCAGTTCTTC CASSQVVSGGANEQFF TRBV3-1/TRBV3-2 - TRBD2 TRBJ2-1
TGTGCCAGCAGCGTCGGACAGGGACCTTACGAGCAGTACTTC CASSVGQGPYEQYF TRBV7-2 - TRBD1 TRBJ2-7
TGTGCCAGCAGCATGGGACTTGACGACACTGAAGCTTTCTTT CASSMGLDDTEAFF TRBV5-4 - - TRBJ1-1
TGTGCCAGCAGCAAGGGACAGCCGAACACTGAAGCTTTCTTT CASSKGQPNTEAFF TRBV3-1/TRBV3-2 - TRBD1 TRBJ1-1
TGTGCCACCAGCAGATCCGGGACAGGATCTCGCTATGGCTACACCTTC CATSRSGTGSRYGYTF TRBV15 - TRBD1 TRBJ1-2
TGTGCCAGCAGTTTTAGGGTCGGGGTCTATGGCTACACCTTC CASSFRVGVYGYTF TRBV27 - - TRBJ1-2
TGTGCCAGCAATAGCGCTAACTATGGCTACACCTTC CASNSANYGYTF TRBV6-6 - - TRBJ1-2
TGCGCCAGCAGCCGACCTACTAGCGGGGACCAGTACGAGCAGTACTTC CASSRPTSGDQYEQYF TRBV5-1 - TRBD2 TRBJ2-7
TGTGCCAGCAGTAAGGACAGGGCCGGTGGCGAGCAGTACTTC CASSKDRAGGEQYF TRBV6-2/TRBV6-3 - TRBD1 TRBJ2-7
TGTGCCAGCACCTTGGGGGCGAGGGCTGAAGCTTTCTTT CASTLGARAEAFF TRBV28 - - TRBJ1-1
TGTGCCAGCAGCTTGAATTCGGGACAGGGATCCTACAATGAGCAGTTCTTC CASSLNSGQGSYNEQFF TRBV5-4 once TRBD1 TRBJ2-1
TGCGCCAGCAGCTTGGCGGGACAGGGTCCCACTGAAGCTTTCTTT CASSLAGQGPTEAFF TRBV5-1 - TRBD1 TRBJ1-1
TGTGCCAGCAGCTTGGCCCAGCGGGGTTCCTACGAGCAGTACTTC CASSLAQRGSYEQYF TRBV5-8 - TRBD2 TRBJ2-7
TGCGCCAGCAGCTGGTCAGAAGATACGCAGTATTTT CASSWSEDTQYF TRBV5-1 - - TRBJ2-3
TGTGCCACCAGTGTTGGGCGGGGAGGAGATCAGCCCCAGCATTTT CATSVGRGGDQPQHF TRBV24-1 - - TRBJ1-5